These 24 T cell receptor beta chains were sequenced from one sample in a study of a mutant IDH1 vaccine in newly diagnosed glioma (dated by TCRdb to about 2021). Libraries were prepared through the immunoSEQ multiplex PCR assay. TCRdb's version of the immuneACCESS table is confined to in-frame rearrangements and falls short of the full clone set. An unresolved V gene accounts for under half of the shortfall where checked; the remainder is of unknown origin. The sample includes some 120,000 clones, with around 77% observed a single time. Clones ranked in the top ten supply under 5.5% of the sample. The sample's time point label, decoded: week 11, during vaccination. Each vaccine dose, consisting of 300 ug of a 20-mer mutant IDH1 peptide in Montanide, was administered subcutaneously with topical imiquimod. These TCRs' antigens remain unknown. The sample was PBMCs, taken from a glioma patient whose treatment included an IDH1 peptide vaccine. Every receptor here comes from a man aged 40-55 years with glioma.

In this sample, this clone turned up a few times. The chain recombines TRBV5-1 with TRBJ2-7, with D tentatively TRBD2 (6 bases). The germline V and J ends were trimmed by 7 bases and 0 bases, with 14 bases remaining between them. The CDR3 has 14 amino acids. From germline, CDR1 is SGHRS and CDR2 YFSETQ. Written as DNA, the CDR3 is TGCGCCAGCCGCCCCCAGGGAGGCTCCTACGAGCAGTACTTC. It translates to CASRPQGGSYEQYF.

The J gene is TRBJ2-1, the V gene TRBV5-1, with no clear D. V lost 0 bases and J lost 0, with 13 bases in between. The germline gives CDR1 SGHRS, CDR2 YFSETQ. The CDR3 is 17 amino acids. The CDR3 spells CASSLGNSRSSYNEQFF. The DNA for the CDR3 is TGCGCCAGCAGCTTGGGTAATAGCCGGAGCTCCTACAATGAGCAGTTCTTC.

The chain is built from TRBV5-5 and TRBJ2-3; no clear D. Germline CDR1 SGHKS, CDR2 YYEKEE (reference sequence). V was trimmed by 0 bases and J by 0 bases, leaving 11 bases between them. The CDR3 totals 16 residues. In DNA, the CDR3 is TGTGCCAGCAGCTTGGATAGCCTAGTTAGCACAGATACGCAGTATTTT. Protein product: CASSLDSLVSTDTQYF.

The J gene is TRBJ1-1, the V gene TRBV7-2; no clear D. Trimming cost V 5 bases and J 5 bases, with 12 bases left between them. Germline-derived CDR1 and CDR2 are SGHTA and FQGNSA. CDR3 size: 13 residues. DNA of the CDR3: TGTGCCAGCAGCCTTCGCGGGCAAACTGAAGCTTTCTTT. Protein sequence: CASSLRGQTEAFF.

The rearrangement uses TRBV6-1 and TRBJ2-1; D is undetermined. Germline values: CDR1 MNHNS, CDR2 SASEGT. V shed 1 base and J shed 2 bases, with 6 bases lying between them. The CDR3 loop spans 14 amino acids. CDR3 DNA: TGTGCCAGCAGTGAAGTACCGGCCTACAATGAGCAGTTCTTC. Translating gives CASSEVPAYNEQFF.

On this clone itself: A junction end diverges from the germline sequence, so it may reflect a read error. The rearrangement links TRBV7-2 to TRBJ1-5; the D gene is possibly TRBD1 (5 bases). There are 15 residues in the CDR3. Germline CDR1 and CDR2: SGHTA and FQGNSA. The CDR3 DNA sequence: TGCGCCAGCAGCACTAGCGGGACTGACTATCAGCCCCAGCATTTT. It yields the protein CASSTSGTDYQPQHF.

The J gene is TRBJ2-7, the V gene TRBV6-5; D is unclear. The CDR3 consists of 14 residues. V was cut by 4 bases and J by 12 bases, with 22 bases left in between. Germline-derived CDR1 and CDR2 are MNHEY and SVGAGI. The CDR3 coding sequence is TGTGCCAGCAGTTCCCCAACCCGAACAGCGAGGTCGTACTTC. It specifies CASSSPTRTARSYF.

CDR3 in amino acids: CASMRDGTEAFF. The CDR3 nucleotides read TGTGCCAGCATGAGGGATGGCACTGAAGCTTTCTTT. This rearrangement joins TRBV6-6 to TRBJ1-1; no reliable D call. V was clipped by 7 bases and J by 4 bases, with 10 bases between them. The CDR3 consists of 12 residues. CDR1 is MNHNY, CDR2 SVGAGI, per germline (reference sequence).

The CDR3 nucleotides read TGTGCCAGCAGTTTTGGGCCCCGTGACGGAGGGGGACAGCCCCAGCATTTT. It translates to CASSFGPRDGGGQPQHF. The chain carries TRBV27 and TRBJ1-5; perhaps TRBD1 as D (6 bases). CDR1 is MNHEY, CDR2 SMNVEV, per germline (reference sequence). This CDR3 contains 17 residues. V was trimmed by 3 bases and J by 7 bases, leaving 22 bases between them.

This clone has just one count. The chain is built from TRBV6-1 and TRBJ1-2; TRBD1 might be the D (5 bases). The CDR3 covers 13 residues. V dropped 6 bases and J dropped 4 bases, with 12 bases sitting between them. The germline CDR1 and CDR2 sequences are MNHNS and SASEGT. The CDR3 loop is CASSATGTYGYTF. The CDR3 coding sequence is TGTGCCAGCAGCGCGACCGGGACCTATGGCTACACCTTC.

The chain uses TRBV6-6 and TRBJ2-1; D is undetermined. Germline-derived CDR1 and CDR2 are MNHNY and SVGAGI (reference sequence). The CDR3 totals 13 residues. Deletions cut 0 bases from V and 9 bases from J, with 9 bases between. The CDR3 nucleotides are TGTGCCAGCAGTTACTCGCAGGCCAGTGAGCAGTTCTTC. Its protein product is CASSYSQASEQFF.

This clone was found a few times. The CDR3 sequence is CASSQVYIPYEQYF. The CDR3 DNA reads TGCGCCAGCAGCCAAGTCTACATCCCCTACGAGCAGTACTTC. V gene TRBV4-1 combines with J gene TRBJ2-7; the D is unclear. The CDR3 loop spans 14 amino acids. Trimming shortened V by 1 base and J by 2 bases, and 9 bases separated the two germline ends. The germline gives CDR1 MGHRA, CDR2 YSYEKL.

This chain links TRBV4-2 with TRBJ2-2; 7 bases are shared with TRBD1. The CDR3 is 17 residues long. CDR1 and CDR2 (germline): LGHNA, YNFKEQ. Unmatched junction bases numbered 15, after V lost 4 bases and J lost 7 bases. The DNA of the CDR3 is TGTGCCAGCAGCCCTGGGAAGGGGGCCGGGCTTGGCGGGGAGCTGTTTTTT. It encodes CASSPGKGAGLGGELFF.

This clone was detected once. This chain's CDR3 is CASSEAGERKLFF. CDR3 coding DNA: TGTGCCAGCAGTGAGGCAGGGGAGAGGAAACTGTTTTTT. V gene TRBV2 combines with J gene TRBJ1-4, with a possible D match to TRBD1 (6 bases). Deletions cut 3 bases from V and 11 bases from J, with 13 bases between. In germline, CDR1 is SNHLY, CDR2 FYNNEI. The CDR3 length is 13 residues.

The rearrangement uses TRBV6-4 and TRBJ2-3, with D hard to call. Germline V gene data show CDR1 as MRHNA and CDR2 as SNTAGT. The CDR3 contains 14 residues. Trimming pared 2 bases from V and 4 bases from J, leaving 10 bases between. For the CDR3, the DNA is TGTGCCAGCAGTGACGGGCCTGTCCCAGATACGCAGTATTTT. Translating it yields CASSDGPVPDTQYF.

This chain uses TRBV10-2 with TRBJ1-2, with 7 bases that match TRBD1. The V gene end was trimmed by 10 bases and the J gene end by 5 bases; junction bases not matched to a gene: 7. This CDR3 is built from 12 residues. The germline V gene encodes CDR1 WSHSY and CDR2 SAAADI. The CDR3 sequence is CATSTGLYGYTF. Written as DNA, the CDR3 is TGCGCCACCTCGACAGGGCTTTATGGCTACACCTTC.

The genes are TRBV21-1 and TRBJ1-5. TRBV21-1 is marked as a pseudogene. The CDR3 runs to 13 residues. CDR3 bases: TGTGCCAGCCAGGGGGGGGCCAATCAGCCCCAGCATTTT. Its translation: CASQGGANQPQHF.

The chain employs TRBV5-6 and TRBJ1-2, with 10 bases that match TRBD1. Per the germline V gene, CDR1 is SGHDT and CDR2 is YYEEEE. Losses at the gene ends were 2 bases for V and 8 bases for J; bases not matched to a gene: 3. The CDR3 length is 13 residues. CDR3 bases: TGTGCCAGCAGCTTCCGGGACAGGGGCGGCTACACCTTC. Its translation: CASSFRDRGGYTF.

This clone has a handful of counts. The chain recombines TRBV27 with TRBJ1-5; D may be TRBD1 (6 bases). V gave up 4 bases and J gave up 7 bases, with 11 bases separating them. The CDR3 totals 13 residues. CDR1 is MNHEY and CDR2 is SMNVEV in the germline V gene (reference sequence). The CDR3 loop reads CASSWGLWQPQHF. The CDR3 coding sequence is TGTGCCAGCAGTTGGGGGCTGTGGCAGCCCCAGCATTTT.

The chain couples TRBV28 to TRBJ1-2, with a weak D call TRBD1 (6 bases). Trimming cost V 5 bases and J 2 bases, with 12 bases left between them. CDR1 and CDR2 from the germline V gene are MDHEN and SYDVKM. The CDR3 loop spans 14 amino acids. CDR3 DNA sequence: TGTGCCAGCAGTGCCAGGACAGCGAACTATGGCTACACCTTC. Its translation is CASSARTANYGYTF.

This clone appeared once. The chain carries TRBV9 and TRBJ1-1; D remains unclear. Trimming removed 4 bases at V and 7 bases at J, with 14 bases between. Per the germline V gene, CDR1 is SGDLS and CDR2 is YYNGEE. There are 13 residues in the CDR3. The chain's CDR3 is CASSPAGFHEAFF. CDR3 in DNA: TGTGCCAGCAGCCCGGCGGGGTTTCATGAAGCTTTCTTT.

The CDR3 DNA follows: TGCGCCAGCAGCCAAGAAGTACTAGTCAATGAGCAGTTCTTC. This gives the protein CASSQEVLVNEQFF. The chain employs TRBV4-1 and TRBJ2-1, with a tentative D call TRBD2 (5 bases). Trimming removed 0 bases from V and 6 bases from J, with 9 bases in between. The CDR3 loop spans 14 amino acids. Germline lookup yields CDR1 MGHRA and CDR2 YSYEKL.

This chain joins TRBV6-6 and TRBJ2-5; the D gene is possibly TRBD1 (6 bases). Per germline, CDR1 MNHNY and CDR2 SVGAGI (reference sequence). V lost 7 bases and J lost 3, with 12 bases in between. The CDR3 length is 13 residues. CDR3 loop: CASNRVQKETQYF. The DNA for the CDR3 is TGTGCCAGCAACAGGGTCCAAAAAGAGACCCAGTACTTC.

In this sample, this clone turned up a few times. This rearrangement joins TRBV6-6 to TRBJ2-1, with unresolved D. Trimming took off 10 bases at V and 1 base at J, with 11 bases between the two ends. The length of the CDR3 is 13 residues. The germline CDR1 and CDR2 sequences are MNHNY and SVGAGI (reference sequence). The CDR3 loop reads CATLGGSYNEQFF. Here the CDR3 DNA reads TGTGCCACCCTTGGCGGTTCCTACAATGAGCAGTTCTTC.